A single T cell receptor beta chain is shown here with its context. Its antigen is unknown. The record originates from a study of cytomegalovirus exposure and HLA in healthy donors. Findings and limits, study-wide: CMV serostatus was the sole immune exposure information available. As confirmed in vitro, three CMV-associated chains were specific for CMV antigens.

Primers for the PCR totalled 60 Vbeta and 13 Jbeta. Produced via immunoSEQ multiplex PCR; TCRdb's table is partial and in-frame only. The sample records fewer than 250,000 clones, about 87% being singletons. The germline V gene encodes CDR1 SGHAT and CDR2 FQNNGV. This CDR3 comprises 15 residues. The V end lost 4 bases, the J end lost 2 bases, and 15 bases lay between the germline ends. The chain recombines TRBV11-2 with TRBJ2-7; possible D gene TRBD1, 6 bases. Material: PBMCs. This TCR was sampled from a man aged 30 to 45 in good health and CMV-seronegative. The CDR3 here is CASSSQGFNTYEQYF. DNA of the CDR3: TGTGCCAGCAGCTCGCAGGGGTTTAACACCTACGAGCAGTACTTC.